One sample yielded the 24 T cell receptor beta chains listed below, sequenced in a study of cytomegalovirus exposure and HLA in healthy donors. The method was immunoSEQ multiplex PCR; TCRdb's version includes in-frame clones alone and lacks a portion of them. The data contain nearly 80,000 clones, more than 85% of them singletons. Sample: PBMCs. Source of these receptors: a woman aged 25 to 39 in good health and CMV-seronegative.

The chain has TRBV9 and TRBJ2-5; tentatively, D is TRBD2 (7 bases). Looked up from germline, CDR1 is SGDLS and CDR2 is YYNGEE. V lost 0 bases and J 5 bases, leaving 11 bases between the germline ends. This CDR3 spans 14 amino acids. Here the CDR3 reads CASSVEGGLETQYF. The CDR3, as DNA: TGTGCCAGCAGCGTAGAGGGGGGGCTTGAGACCCAGTACTTC.

This clone was seen a few times. The rearrangement joins TRBV5-4 to TRBJ1-2, with 7 bases matching TRBD1. The CDR3 has 16 residues. V dropped 3 bases and J dropped 4; count of bases not matched to a gene: 12. Germline V CDR1 and CDR2: SGHNT, YYREEE (reference sequence). The DNA of the CDR3 is TGTGCCAGCAGCTCAATTGAAGGGACAGCAACCTATGGCTACACCTTC. Translating it yields CASSSIEGTATYGYTF.

As DNA, the CDR3 is TGTGCCAGCAGTGAAGTGGACAGGGCGGCCCAGCATTTT. Translating it yields CASSEVDRAAQHF. This chain links TRBV6-1 with TRBJ1-5; 8 bases are shared with TRBD1. V was pared by 1 base and J by 11 bases, with 4 bases of the junction left unmatched. The CDR3 sequence is 13 residues long. Germline CDR1 is MNHNS and CDR2 is SASEGT.

This clone was found once. This chain connects TRBV7-2 to TRBJ1-5; D unresolved. Germline V lookup: CDR1 SGHTA, CDR2 FQGNSA. The V gene lost 1 base and the J gene lost 2 bases, with 12 bases spanning the gap. CDR3 size: 16 residues. CDR3 sequence reads: CASSLDPPPGNQPQHF. Here the CDR3 DNA reads TGTGCCAGCAGCTTAGACCCCCCTCCGGGCAATCAGCCCCAGCATTTT.

The CDR3 nucleotides read TGTGCCAGCTCAAGAGGACAGGATCGGACTGAAGCTTTCTTT. It codes for CASSRGQDRTEAFF. The chain is built from TRBV18 and TRBJ1-1, with 7 bases matching TRBD1. In germline, CDR1 is KGHSH, CDR2 LQKENI. V was clipped by 5 bases and J by 5 bases; unmatched bases: 8. The CDR3 contains 14 residues.

The chain links TRBV4-3 to TRBJ2-3; TRBD2 is a possible D gene (5 bases). Trimming removed 4 bases at V and 2 bases at J, with 13 bases between. The germline V gene has CDR1 LGHNA and CDR2 YSLEER. This CDR3 spans 15 amino acids. The CDR3 loop is CASSPLSGYTDTQYF. CDR3 nucleotide sequence: TGCGCCAGCAGCCCGCTGAGCGGATACACAGATACGCAGTATTTT.

The J gene is TRBJ2-2, the V gene TRBV4-2; 7 nucleotides match TRBD2. CDR1 LGHNA and CDR2 YNFKEQ come from the germline V gene. This CDR3 spans 16 amino acids. V lost 4 bases and J lost 6; bases outside the gene matches: 11. CDR3 sequence reads: CASSPGGTNYPGELFF. CDR3 nucleotides: TGTGCCAGCAGCCCTGGGGGGACTAATTATCCCGGGGAGCTGTTTTTT.

V usage is TRBV27 and J usage is TRBJ1-2, with D unclear. CDR3 length equals 15 residues. V was trimmed by 4 bases and J by 0 bases, leaving 12 bases between them. CDR1 is MNHEY, CDR2 SMNVEV, per germline (reference sequence). The CDR3 DNA follows: TGTGCCAGCAGTTCCGGGTGGCCCGCTAACTATGGCTACACCTTC. Translated, it gives CASSSGWPANYGYTF.

The chain uses TRBV13 and TRBJ1-2; D ambiguous. The CDR3 spans 12 residues. Germline V gives CDR1 PRHDT, CDR2 FYEKMQ (reference sequence). Between the trimmed V and J ends, which lost 5 bases and 8 bases, there was a span of 12 bases. CDR3 DNA: TGTGCCAGCAGCCCCCGGTGGGCCGGCTACACCTTC. Protein product: CASSPRWAGYTF.

CDR3 sequence reads: CASSPSRQEQFF. DNA for the CDR3: TGTGCCAGCTCACCCTCCAGACAGGAGCAGTTCTTC. The rearrangement uses TRBV18 and TRBJ2-1; D possibly corresponds to TRBD1 (5 bases). Trimming removed 3 bases from V and 10 bases from J, with 10 bases in between. Per the germline V gene, CDR1 is KGHSH and CDR2 is LQKENI. This CDR3 comprises 12 residues.

J is TRBJ2-7 and V is TRBV7-3, with 7 bases fitting TRBD1. The CDR3 totals 13 residues. With 2 bases clipped from V and 6 bases from J, the junction kept 4 bases outside the gene matches. CDR1 SGHTA and CDR2 FQGTGA come from the germline V gene. CDR3 DNA: TGTGCCAGCAGCTTAGACAGGGAGTCCGAGCAGTACTTC. This sequence encodes CASSLDRESEQYF. The whole variable domain, remainder taken from reference TRBV7-3 and TRBJ2-7, is GAGVSQTPSNKVTEKGKYVELRCDPISGHTALYWYRQSLGQGPEFLIYFQGTGAADDSGLPNDRFFAVRPEGSVSTLKIQRTERGDSAVYLCASSLDRESEQYFGPGTRLTVT.

V usage is TRBV19 and J usage is TRBJ1-1; 12 nucleotides match TRBD1. The CDR3 has 13 residues. Germline assignment: CDR1 LNHDA and CDR2 SQIVND (reference sequence). The trim removed 4 bases at V and 8 bases at J, leaving 2 bases unmatched. CDR3 DNA: TGTGCCAGTAGTAGGGACAGGGGGCGAGAAGCTTTCTTT. Protein product: CASSRDRGREAFF.

This clone was seen a handful of times. The V call is TRBV6-5, the J call TRBJ1-2; weak D call: TRBD1 (6 bases). The CDR3 sequence is 15 residues long. The V gene lost 0 bases and the J gene lost 4 bases, with 12 bases spanning the gap. Germline lookup yields CDR1 MNHEY and CDR2 SVGAGI. The CDR3 region is CASSYSPTGFYGYTF. The CDR3 DNA reads as TGTGCCAGCAGTTACTCGCCAACAGGGTTCTATGGCTACACCTTC.

The gene calls are TRBV5-3 and TRBJ2-2, with 9 nucleotides matching TRBD1. TRBV5-3 is an open reading frame whose function is uncertain. The trim removed 8 bases at V and 3 bases at J, leaving 8 bases unmatched. The CDR3 length is 15 residues. CDR3 nucleotides: TGTGCCAGCAGCCAAGGGGACAGGGACACCGGGGAGCTGTTTTTT. Amino acid sequence: CASSQGDRDTGELFF.

CDR3 loop: CASSLGLERIVGSYNEQFF. The CDR3 DNA is TGTGCCAGCAGCTTAGGACTAGAGAGGATTGTGGGGTCCTACAATGAGCAGTTCTTC. This sequence joins TRBV7-8 and TRBJ2-1; D might be TRBD2 (6 bases). Germline CDR1 reads SGHVS; CDR2 reads FQNEAQ. V was shortened by 1 base and J by 1 base, with 20 bases between the two germline ends. This CDR3 is 19 amino acids long. Full variable domain (rest looked up from reference TRBV7-8 and TRBJ2-1): GAGVSQSPRYKVAKRGQDVALRCDPISGHVSLFWYQQALGQGPEFLTYFQNEAQLDKSGLPSDRFFAERPEGSVSTLKIQRTQQEDSAVYLCASSLGLERIVGSYNEQFFGPGTRLTVL.

The rearrangement uses TRBV5-1 and TRBJ1-1; TRBD1 agrees at 10 bases. V shed 2 bases and J 1 base; nucleotides not matched to a gene: 14. Germline CDR1 and CDR2: SGHRS and YFSETQ. This CDR3 region has 19 residues. CDR3 amino acids: CASSFSPGDRGIENTEAFF. The CDR3 DNA reads TGCGCCAGCAGCTTCTCCCCCGGGGACAGGGGAATTGAGAACACTGAAGCTTTCTTT.

The genes are TRBV19 and TRBJ1-1; D may be TRBD1 (6 bases). The CDR3 loop spans 16 amino acids. V was clipped by 7 bases and J by 1 base, with 19 bases between them. Germline CDR1 LNHDA, CDR2 SQIVND (reference sequence). The CDR3 coding sequence is TGTGCCAGTATTCATCCCCGGGGGGGCACGAACACTGAAGCTTTCTTT. Its translation is CASIHPRGGTNTEAFF.

The table lists this clone with a count of one. The rearrangement links TRBV29-1 to TRBJ2-2, with 8 positions matching TRBD1. Per germline, CDR1 SQVTM and CDR2 ANQGSEA. J was trimmed by 7 bases and V by 1 base; bases with no gene match: 8. The CDR3 sequence is 15 residues long. The CDR3: CSVEAPGQVRGELFF. Here the CDR3 DNA reads TGCAGCGTTGAAGCCCCGGGACAGGTCCGCGGGGAGCTGTTTTTT.

The CDR3 region has the DNA TGTGCCAGCAGGGGGCCACCCTACGAGCAGTACTTC. This sequence encodes CASRGPPYEQYF. The chain recombines TRBV28 with TRBJ2-7; the D gene is possibly TRBD1 (5 bases). CDR1 and CDR2 from the germline V gene are MDHEN and SYDVKM. The CDR3 spans 12 residues. The V end was cut by 6 bases, the J end by 2 bases, with 8 bases between.

This clone was seen a single time. The chain couples TRBV19 to TRBJ2-3, with 15 nucleotides matching TRBD2. This CDR3 is 16 amino acids long. The trim removed 6 bases at V and 3 bases at J, leaving 4 bases unmatched. The germline V gene encodes CDR1 LNHDA and CDR2 SQIVND (reference sequence). CDR3 nucleotide sequence: TGTGCCAGTAGATCCGGGACTAGCGGGAGGACAGATACGCAGTATTTT. It translates to CASRSGTSGRTDTQYF.

The gene calls are TRBV6-5 and TRBJ2-7; D is perhaps TRBD2 (7 bases). The CDR3 spans 14 residues. Trimming removed 2 bases at V and 3 bases at J, with 11 bases between. CDR1 and CDR2 from the germline V gene are MNHEY and SVGAGI. The CDR3 DNA is TGTGCCAGCAGTTACGGGGGGGGCGGCTACGAGCAGTACTTC. This sequence encodes CASSYGGGGYEQYF.

The CDR3 here is CASSLSTAPLQTQYF. The DNA of the CDR3 is TGCGCCAGCAGCTTGAGCACAGCTCCCCTTCAGACCCAGTACTTC. This sequence joins TRBV5-1 and TRBJ2-5, with unresolved D. Germline V gives CDR1 SGHRS, CDR2 YFSETQ. The length of the CDR3 is 15 residues. The V gene lost 1 base and the J gene lost 6 bases, with 16 bases spanning the gap.

The V gene is TRBV30, the J gene TRBJ2-7; TRBD1 might be the D (5 bases). The CDR3 is made up of 15 amino acids. Germline loops: CDR1 GTSNPN, CDR2 SVGIG (reference sequence). V shed 2 bases and J shed 5 bases, with 19 bases lying between them. This CDR3 reads CAWSQRTLRVDEQYF. The CDR3 DNA reads as TGTGCCTGGAGTCAGAGGACATTAAGGGTCGACGAGCAGTACTTC.

This sequence joins TRBV28 and TRBJ2-3; no definite D call. Trimming removed 4 bases from V and 0 bases from J, with 14 bases in between. Germline V lookup: CDR1 MDHEN, CDR2 SYDVKM. The CDR3 sequence is 16 residues long. The CDR3, as DNA: TGTGCCAGCAGTTCGGCGGAGCACACTAGCACAGATACGCAGTATTTT. Residues: CASSSAEHTSTDTQYF.